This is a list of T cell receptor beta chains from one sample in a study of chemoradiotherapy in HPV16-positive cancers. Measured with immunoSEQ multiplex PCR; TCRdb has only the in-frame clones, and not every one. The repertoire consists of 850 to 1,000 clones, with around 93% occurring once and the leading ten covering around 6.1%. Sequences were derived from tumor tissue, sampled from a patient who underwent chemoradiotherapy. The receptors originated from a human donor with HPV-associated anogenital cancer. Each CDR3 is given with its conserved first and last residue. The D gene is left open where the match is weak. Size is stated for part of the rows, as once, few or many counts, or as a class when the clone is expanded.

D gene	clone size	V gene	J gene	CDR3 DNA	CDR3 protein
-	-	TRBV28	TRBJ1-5	TGTGCCAGCAGTTTATTCGGGGCAAGCAATCAGCCCCAGCATTTT	CASSLFGASNQPQHF
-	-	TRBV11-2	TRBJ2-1	TGTGCCAGCAGCTTAGTGACGGATTCCTACAATGAGCAGTTCTTC	CASSLVTDSYNEQFF
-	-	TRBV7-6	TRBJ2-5	TGTGCCAGCAGCTTATTTCTATCGGCTAGCCTGTACTTC	CASSLFLSASLYF
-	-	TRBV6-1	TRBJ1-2	TGTGCCAGCAGTGTCCGGGACGCTGGAAACTATGGCTACACCTTC	CASSVRDAGNYGYTF
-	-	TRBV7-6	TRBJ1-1	TGTGCCAGCAGCAAAACAGGGACGAACACTGAAGCTTTCTTT	CASSKTGTNTEAFF
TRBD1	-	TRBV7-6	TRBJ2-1	TGTGCCAGCAGCTTAGGGACAGGGATGCCCTACAATGAGCAGTTCTTC	CASSLGTGMPYNEQFF
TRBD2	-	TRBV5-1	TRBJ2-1	TGCGCCAGCAGCTCCTCCCTAACTAGCGGAACCTACAATGAGCAGTTCTTC	CASSSSLTSGTYNEQFF
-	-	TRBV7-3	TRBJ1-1	TGTGCCAGCAGCCCCGGGACACCAAGGGAAGCTTTCTTT	CASSPGTPREAFF
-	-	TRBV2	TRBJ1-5	TGTGCCAGCAGTGACGAGGAGCATCAGCCCCAGCATTTT	CASSDEEHQPQHF
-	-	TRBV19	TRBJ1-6	TGTGCCACCAACATGTTGGGGCGGGATTCACCCCTCCACTTT	CATNMLGRDSPLHF
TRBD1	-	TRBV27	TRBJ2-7	TGTGCCAGCAGAAGGGGGACAGGGGCACCATTCTCCTACGAGCAGTACTTC	CASRRGTGAPFSYEQYF
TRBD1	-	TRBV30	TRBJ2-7	TGTGCCTGGAGTTGGGGACAGGGCCCCGAGCAGTACTTC	CAWSWGQGPEQYF
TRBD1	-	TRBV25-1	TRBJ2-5	TGTGCCAGCCAACGTCAGGGGGCGTGGGAGACCCAGTACTTC	CASQRQGAWETQYF
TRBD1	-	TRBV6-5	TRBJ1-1	TGTGCCAGCAGCCCTTGGACAGGGGCCACTGAAGCTTTCTTT	CASSPWTGATEAFF
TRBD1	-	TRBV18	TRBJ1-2	TGTGCCAGCTCACCAGAGACAGGGGGCGGCTACACCTTC	CASSPETGGGYTF
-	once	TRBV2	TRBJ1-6	TGTGCCAGCGGGCGGTCGTCCTCCGGCTCACCCCTCCACTTT	CASGRSSSGSPLHF
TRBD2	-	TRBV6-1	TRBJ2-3	TGTGCCAGCACCGAAAGGGCGGGAGAAGCAGATACGCAGTATTTT	CASTERAGEADTQYF
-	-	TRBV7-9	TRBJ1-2	TGTGCCAGCAGCTTAGAAGTCCACTATGGCTACACCTTC	CASSLEVHYGYTF
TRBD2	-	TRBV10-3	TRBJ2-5	TGTGCCATCAGGGAGGGCGGGGGGGCGCGGGAGACCCAGTACTTC	CAIREGGGARETQYF
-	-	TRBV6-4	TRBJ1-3	TGTGCCAGCAGCCAGGGCTCGGGGACCCCCTTACCGCCCTCTGGAAACACCATATATTTT	CASSQGSGTPLPPSGNTIYF